This TCR beta chain was retrieved from a study of beta chain features in type 1 diabetes listed by TCRdb under 2018. Broadly, across the study: Mean age, gender distribution, total cell number and subset yield did not differ between patients and healthy donors. Across all samples, some 100,000,000 sorted cells were examined, and cell number per subset correlated strongly with RNA yield. The study compared the TCRB repertoires of sorted circulating CD4+ T cell subsets in recently diagnosed type 1 diabetes patients with those in matched healthy donors. Naive and central memory subsets were obtained from all 28 donors, but regulatory and stem cell-like memory subsets were isolated from only 8 patients and about eight healthy donors. On the study overall, not on this receptor specifically: In all four CD4+ subsets, TCRB CDR3 length was moderately but significantly shorter in type 1 diabetes patients. Naive, central memory and regulatory TCRB repertoires appeared more similar among patients than among healthy donors. Because small numbers of individuals were included in the HLA sub-analyses, any influence of HLA type on TCRB rearrangement was left unresolved. Because cDNA was sequenced instead of genomic DNA, highly expressing activated cells could be over-represented, though the groups showed no difference in activation or CD3 levels. Shorter templates might be favored by PCR, yet because patient and control samples were amplified and corrected together, any such skew would affect both groups equally. At VDJ recombination sites, patients with type 1 diabetes made fewer insertions and deleted more nucleotides, a pattern implying thymic rearrangement abnormalities.

Trimming accounts for 4 bases at V and 6 bases at J, while the number of junction bases matched to no gene is 5. The CDR3 spans 14 residues, from the cysteine through the phenylalanine. Kept here is only the CDR3 DNA, which spans 42 bases and is read in frame from base 1. The germline V gene (reference sequence) provides CDR1 SEHNR and CDR2 FQNEAQ. In the case of this clone: This receptor's antigen is unknown. No clone much larger than this one lies a single base away; base qualities are absent.

The entire isolated RNA was reverse transcribed using the High Capacity cDNA Reverse Transcription Kit, and thus expressed TCRB transcripts were sequenced. Deep immunoSEQ sequencing was performed on naive, central memory and regulatory T cell samples, with an average of about 3.57 million total reads per sample. After sorted cells were lysed in RLT buffer, RNA was extracted with DNase-treated RNeasy Micro or Mini kits, with the choice depending on cell number. To prevent cross-contamination, every cell subset was processed on its own, while patient and healthy donor samples were processed together. TCRB sequences were amplified from cDNA with the immunoSEQ multiplex PCR, producing 87-bp fragments spanning the CDR3 region. The amplicons were sequenced using the Illumina HiSeq platform. In the authors' own workflow: Synthetic template baselines were used to correct PCR bias computationally, reads within Hamming distance 2 were collapsed, and singletons that could not be merged were discarded. Reads were aligned against IMGT to assign V, D and J genes, CDR3 length and insertions or deletions at six rearrangement sites. Clonotype counts were normalized to sorted cell number within each subset before computing true diversity and Gini coefficients with the tcR R package. The overlap coefficient, calculated on TCRB nucleotide sequences, was used to quantify repertoire sharing. As stored in TCRdb, this immuneACCESS dataset retains in-frame rearrangements with V and J assigned. A fraction of the clones does not appear; measured against another copy, unresolved V genes explain less than half of the discrepancy, and the remainder lacks a known reason. V and J calls and clone size are those listed in that table; D and trimming were worked out from the DNA. The sample has over 40,000 clones on record, around 71% of them singletons. More than 2% of the sample rests with the top ten.

A single peripheral blood draw of approximately 100 mL on average was collected from each donor into heparinised tubes. A BD FACSAria II was used to sort naive, central memory, regulatory and stem cell-like memory CD4+ T cells with a panel that included CD45RO, CCR7, CD25, CD127, CD95 and CD27. All sorted populations exceeded 95% purity. PBMCs were isolated right away by Lymphoprep density gradient centrifugation and were stained directly, without culture. To minimize batch effects, samples were stained and sorted in pairs, one healthy donor with one patient per experiment. This TCR was recovered from a woman under 30 with type 1 diabetes. Rearrangement joined TRBV7-9 to TRBJ2-1; 8 bases in between match TRBD2. The sample comprised Tregs from blood. What this sample's cell subset or site label stands for: regulatory CD4+ T cells. Here is the DNA: TGTGCCAGCAGCTCCGGGGGGGGGTTCAATGAGCAGTTCTTC. It is translated as CASSSGGGFNEQFF.